These 13 T cell receptor beta chains were sequenced from one sample in a study of T cells in localized non-small cell lung cancer. Produced via immunoSEQ multiplex PCR; TCRdb's table is partial and in-frame only. This repertoire shows tens of thousands of clones, 80% found once; its top ten account for 8% to 10%. The material sequenced was peripheral blood, taken before any cancer treatment. The receptors stem from a female donor of 60 years or more with stage I lung adenocarcinoma.

This clone appeared a few times. The chain links TRBV29-1 to TRBJ1-1; D is ambiguous. Per germline, CDR1 SQVTM and CDR2 ANQGSEA. Trimming removed 4 bases from V and 4 bases from J, with 13 bases in between. The CDR3 has 13 residues. The CDR3 DNA is TGCAGCGTTGGAGCGGTAGGAGTCACTGAAGCTTTCTTT. Its translation is CSVGAVGVTEAFF. Using reference TRBV29-1 and TRBJ1-1 for the parts outside the CDR3, the full variable domain is SAVISQKPSRDICQRGTSLTIQCQVDSQVTMMFWYRQQPGQSLTLIATANQGSEATYESGFVIDKFPISRPNLTFSTLTVSNMSPEDSSIYLCSVGAVGVTEAFFGQGTRLTVV.

The chain combines TRBV7-8 with TRBJ2-7, with a possible D match to TRBD1 (6 bases). The CDR3 totals 14 residues. The ends were cut back, 6 bases at V and 2 bases at J, with 14 bases in the middle. CDR1 SGHVS and CDR2 FQNEAQ come from the germline V gene. In DNA, the CDR3 is TGTGCCAGCAGTTCCAGGTGGGACACCTACGAGCAGTACTTC. This sequence encodes CASSSRWDTYEQYF.

This chain connects TRBV7-3 to TRBJ1-6; D is ambiguous. The CDR3 has 14 amino acids. Trimming removed 11 bases from V and 9 bases from J, with 20 bases in between. Germline lookup yields CDR1 SGHTA and CDR2 FQGTGA. CDR3 coding DNA: TGTGCCTCAAACCCAGCGGGGAGAGGTTCACCCCTCCACTTT. Translating gives CASNPAGRGSPLHF.

The V gene is TRBV12-5, the J gene TRBJ2-7; TRBD2 matches at 10 bases. The CDR3 extends over 13 amino acids. V lost 7 bases to trimming and J lost 2 bases; unmatched junction nucleotides: 2. CDR1 and CDR2 from the germline V gene are LGHNT and FRNRAP. The CDR3 sequence is CASVLAGAYEQYF. In DNA, the CDR3 is TGTGCTAGTGTCCTAGCGGGGGCCTACGAGCAGTACTTC.

V is TRBV10-3 and J is TRBJ2-1, with D hard to call. V lost 7 bases to trimming and J lost 7 bases, with 11 bases between them. CDR1 ENHRY and CDR2 SYGVKD come from the germline V gene. The CDR3 covers 12 residues. The CDR3 coding sequence is TGTGCCATCATGAAGGAGCAGAATGAGCAGTTCTTC. Residues: CAIMKEQNEQFF.

This clone was observed once. This sequence joins TRBV13 and TRBJ2-3; 16 bases line up with TRBD2. J lost 3 bases, V lost 4 bases, and 10 bases had no gene match. Germline V lookup: CDR1 PRHDT, CDR2 FYEKMQ (reference sequence). This CDR3 contains 19 residues. The CDR3 sequence is CASSWGLAGGQSMTDTQYF. CDR3 DNA: TGTGCCAGCAGCTGGGGACTAGCGGGGGGGCAAAGTATGACAGATACGCAGTATTTT.

The gene calls are TRBV15 and TRBJ2-3, with D possibly being TRBD1 (6 bases). The CDR3 loop spans 14 amino acids. Germline CDR1 reads LNHNV; CDR2 reads YYDKDF (reference sequence). V shed 5 bases and J shed 14 bases, with 23 bases lying between them. The CDR3 DNA follows: TGTGCCACCAGCGGTCATATAGGACAGTTGCCCGTGTATTTT. Translated, it gives CATSGHIGQLPVYF.

The chain uses TRBV10-1 and TRBJ1-5; possible D gene TRBD1, 5 bases. Germline V gives CDR1 WNHNN, CDR2 SYGVQD (reference sequence). The CDR3 contains 16 residues. Trimming left V 5 bases short and J 0 bases short, with 14 bases between. CDR3: CASSTPMGVSNQPQHF. The CDR3, as DNA: TGCGCCAGCAGTACACCGATGGGGGTTAGCAATCAGCCCCAGCATTTT.

The CDR3 region is CASSLPEQGTYIYNEQFF. CDR3 DNA: TGTGCCAGCAGTTTGCCAGAACAGGGGACTTATATCTACAATGAGCAGTTCTTC. The chain recombines TRBV28 with TRBJ2-1, with D possibly matching TRBD1 (7 bases). Trimming removed 3 bases from V and 3 bases from J, with 21 bases in between. CDR1 is MDHEN, CDR2 SYDVKM, per germline. The CDR3 has 18 residues.

The V gene is TRBV19, the J gene TRBJ1-1; 7 nucleotides align to TRBD1. Trimming took 6 bases from V and 5 from J; bases not matched to a gene: 6. Germline values: CDR1 LNHDA, CDR2 SQIVND (reference sequence). CDR3 length equals 13 residues. The CDR3 DNA reads TGTGCCAGTAGGACAGGGTCGGGGACTGAAGCTTTCTTT. Residues: CASRTGSGTEAFF.

The genes are TRBV6-1 and TRBJ2-1; D is undetermined. Trimming removed 10 bases at V and 9 bases at J, with 19 bases between. The CDR3 is made up of 13 amino acids. Germline V gives CDR1 MNHNS, CDR2 SASEGT. CDR3 amino acids: CATKGATWSEQFF. The CDR3 DNA follows: TGTGCCACCAAAGGCGCTACCTGGAGTGAGCAGTTCTTC.

The rearrangement joins TRBV6-5 to TRBJ1-6, with TRBD1 identical over 8 bases. CDR1 MNHEY and CDR2 SVGAGI come from the germline V gene. CDR3 size: 14 residues. J was trimmed by 10 bases and V by 5 bases; bases with no gene match: 7. The CDR3 DNA reads as TGTGCCAGCAGTCACCGACAGGGGTGGTCACCCCTCCACTTT. Its protein product is CASSHRQGWSPLHF.

Note on this clone: Germline is not matched at one junction end, which may reflect a read error. The chain couples TRBV5-1 to TRBJ1-2, with unresolved D. CDR3 size: 12 residues. The germline CDR1 and CDR2 sequences are SGHRS and YFSETQ. CDR3 sequence reads: CASSLWNYGYTF. The CDR3 DNA follows: TGTGCCAGCAGCTTGTGGAACTATGGCTACACCTTC.